The clone carrying this T cell receptor (beta chain) has at least ten counts. Its antigen is as yet unknown. From 15-18 subjects, over 170 million TCR-beta sequences were obtained in each sequencing run. TCRdb redid the calling of the 5' RACE reads with MiXCR, one entry per CDR3 protein. The top ten clones hold 1.6% of a sample with about 60,000 distinct CDR3 sequences, 3.6% of them seen once. These data belong to a study of neurological immune-mediated disorders. For the study at large: Of the roughly 34 patients who had multiple sclerosis, about 30 had the relapsing-remitting form and 3 had the secondary progressive form. Regarding the study as a whole: Phylogenetically, 18 of 34 multiple sclerosis patients' repertoires fell into one related-CDR3 cluster, a possible signature.

Trimming left V 3 bases short and J 6 bases short, with 12 bases between. The CDR3 totals 14 residues. Looked up from germline, CDR1 is SGHTA and CDR2 is FQGNSA. The study built unsorted libraries from 2 million PBMCs kept at -80 C. Sequenced sample: PBMCs. The source of this sequence is a man aged 25 to 40 with multiple sclerosis. The gene calls are TRBV7-2 and TRBJ1-5; D unclear. CDR3 DNA: TGTGCCAGCAGCTTGGCGGGTGGCGGTCAGCCCCAGCATTTT. This translates into CASSLAGGGQPQHF.